The rows below give T cell receptor beta chains drawn from one sample of a study of blood T cell repertoires in COVID-19. Produced via immunoSEQ multiplex PCR; TCRdb's table is partial and in-frame only. Counted here are some 150,000 clones, around 84% occurring once; the ten biggest clones make up 5% to 7%. Sequenced sample: PBMCs or T cells enriched from blood (not recorded which). The receptors shown here come from a woman in her 50s who had been exposed to COVID-19. Both conserved end residues are part of each CDR3. Fields, in order: V gene, D gene, J gene, clone size, CDR3 protein, CDR3 DNA. A D gene is named only where the DNA matches it firmly. Expanded clones are given a class, and other clones once, few, many or no size at all.

V: TRBV11-3
D: TRBD1
J: TRBJ1-1
size: -
CDR3: CASSLRGPLMNTEAFF
DNA: TGTGCCAGCAGCCTTAGGGGGCCCCTCATGAACACTGAAGCTTTCTTT

V: TRBV7-9
D: -
J: TRBJ2-3
size: -
CDR3: CASSLGRRGDTQYF
DNA: TGTGCCAGCAGCTTGGGCCGCCGGGGAGATACGCAGTATTTT

V: TRBV29-1
D: -
J: TRBJ2-3
size: -
CDR3: CSVEEWEESSTDTQYF
DNA: TGCAGCGTTGAAGAATGGGAGGAATCTAGCACAGATACGCAGTATTTT

V: TRBV29-1
D: TRBD1
J: TRBJ1-2
size: -
CDR3: CSVNGQGSIISRGYTF
DNA: TGCAGCGTTAACGGACAGGGTTCCATAATTTCGCGGGGCTACACCTTC

V: TRBV18
D: TRBD2
J: TRBJ2-2
size: -
CDR3: CASSPLAGGFGELFF
DNA: TGTGCCAGCTCACCTTTAGCGGGAGGATTCGGGGAGCTGTTTTTT

V: TRBV10-3
D: TRBD2
J: TRBJ2-1
size: -
CDR3: CAIRGLAGGSADNEQFF
DNA: TGTGCCATCAGAGGACTAGCGGGAGGTAGCGCGGACAATGAGCAGTTCTTC

V: TRBV11-2
D: TRBD1
J: TRBJ2-7
size: -
CDR3: CASSPPDRAPYEQYF
DNA: TGTGCCAGCAGCCCGCCGGACAGGGCTCCCTACGAGCAGTACTTC

V: TRBV4-3
D: -
J: TRBJ1-4
size: -
CDR3: CASSQGDGTEGEKLFF
DNA: TGCGCCAGCAGCCAGGGGGACGGGACTGAGGGGGAAAAACTGTTTTTT

V: TRBV7-9
D: TRBD1
J: TRBJ2-5
size: once
CDR3: CASSFRQGVEETQYF
DNA: TGTGCCAGCAGCTTTAGACAGGGGGTAGAGGAGACCCAGTACTTC

V: TRBV6-4
D: TRBD1
J: TRBJ1-2
size: -
CDR3: CASRPGQGLYGYTF
DNA: TGTGCCAGCAGGCCGGGACAGGGGCTTTATGGCTACACCTTC

V: TRBV7-9
D: TRBD1
J: TRBJ1-2
size: -
CDR3: CASSPGTGWGYTF
DNA: TGTGCCAGCAGCCCGGGGACAGGGTGGGGCTACACCTTC

V: TRBV18
D: -
J: TRBJ1-2
size: -
CDR3: CASSPPGGRGYGYTF
DNA: TGTGCCAGCTCACCACCGGGGGGGAGAGGCTATGGCTACACCTTC

V: TRBV5-5
D: -
J: TRBJ1-1
size: few
CDR3: CASSFRTENTEAFF
DNA: TGTGCCAGCAGCTTCCGAACAGAGAACACTGAAGCTTTCTTT